The present T cell receptor (beta chain) was sequenced within a study of STAT5B mutations in CD4+ large granular lymphocyte leukemia. Overall study results and limits: Data were not HLA-matched across samples. Main leukemic clonotypes were patient-specific, but about 25% appeared at low frequency elsewhere.

Comments on this clone: As yet, its antigen is unknown.

TCRdb's table, derived via immunoSEQ multiplex PCR, lists solely in-frame clones and lacks some. The sample has about 35,000 clones, about 70% seen once. Germline V gene sequence: CDR1 SGHAT, CDR2 FQNNGV. The CDR3 loop spans 14 amino acids. The V end was cut by 4 bases, the J end by 0 bases, with 10 bases between. Healthy controls were blood donor buffy coats. The chain joins TRBV11-2 to TRBJ2-7; no definite D call. The sample consisted of CD4+ T cells from blood buffy coats. The TCR sequence derives from a human donor in good health. The CDR3 loop reads CASSSLGPSYEQYF. Written as DNA, the CDR3 is TGTGCCAGCAGCTCCCTTGGACCCTCCTACGAGCAGTACTTC.